This T cell receptor (beta chain) was recovered during a study of blood T cell repertoires in COVID-19. Trimming pared 5 bases from V and 1 base from J, leaving 9 bases between. Per the germline V gene, CDR1 is WSHSY and CDR2 is SAAADI. The CDR3 extends over 14 amino acids. The data were produced by immunoSEQ multiplex PCR, yet TCRdb's version contains in-frame clones alone and is incomplete. In the table there are 540,000 or so clones, about 89% of which are singletons. The V call is TRBV10-2, the J call TRBJ1-5; D is ambiguous. The clonotype comes from a woman in her 50s with COVID-19, enrolled during active disease. The sequencing input was peripheral blood. In nucleotides, the CDR3 is TGCGCCAGCAGTATCGTGTCGAGCAATCAGCCCCAGCATTTT. As protein: CASSIVSSNQPQHF.